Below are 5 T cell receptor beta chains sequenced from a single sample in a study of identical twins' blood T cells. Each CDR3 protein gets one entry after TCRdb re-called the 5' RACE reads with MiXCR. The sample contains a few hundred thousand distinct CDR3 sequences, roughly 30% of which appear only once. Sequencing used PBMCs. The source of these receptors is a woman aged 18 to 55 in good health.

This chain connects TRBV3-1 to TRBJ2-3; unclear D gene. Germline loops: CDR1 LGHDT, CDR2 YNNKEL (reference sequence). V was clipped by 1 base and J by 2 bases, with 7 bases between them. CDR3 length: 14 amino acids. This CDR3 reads CASSQGSFTDTQYF. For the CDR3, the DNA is TGTGCCAGCAGCCAAGGGTCGTTCACAGATACGCAGTATTTT.

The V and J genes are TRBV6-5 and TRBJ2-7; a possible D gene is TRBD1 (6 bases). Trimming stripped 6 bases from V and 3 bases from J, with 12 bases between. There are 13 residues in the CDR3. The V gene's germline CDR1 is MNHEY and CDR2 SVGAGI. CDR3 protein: CASRNVQGYEQYF. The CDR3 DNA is TGTGCCAGCAGGAACGTACAGGGCTACGAGCAGTACTTC.

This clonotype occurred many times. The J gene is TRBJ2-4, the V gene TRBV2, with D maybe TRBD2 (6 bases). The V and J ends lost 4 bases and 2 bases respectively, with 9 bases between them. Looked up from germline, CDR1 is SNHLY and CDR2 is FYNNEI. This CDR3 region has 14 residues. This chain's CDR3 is CASSVGGTKNIQYF. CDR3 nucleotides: TGTGCCAGCAGTGTTGGGGGGACCAAAAACATTCAGTACTTC.

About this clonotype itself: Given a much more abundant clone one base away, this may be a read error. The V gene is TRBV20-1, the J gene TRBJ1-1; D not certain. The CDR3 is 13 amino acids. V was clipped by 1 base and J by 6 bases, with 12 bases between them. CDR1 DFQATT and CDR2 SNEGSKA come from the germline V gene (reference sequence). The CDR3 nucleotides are TGCAGTGCTAGAGGGCCCGAGGGCTCTGAAGCTTTCTTT. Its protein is CSARGPEGSEAFF.

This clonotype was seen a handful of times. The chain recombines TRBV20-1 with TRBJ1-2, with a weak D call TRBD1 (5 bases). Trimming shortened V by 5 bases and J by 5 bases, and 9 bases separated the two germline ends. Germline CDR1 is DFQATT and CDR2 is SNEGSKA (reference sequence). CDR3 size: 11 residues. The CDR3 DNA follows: TGCAGTGCTGGGGCTCTTTATGGCTACACCTTC. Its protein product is CSAGALYGYTF.